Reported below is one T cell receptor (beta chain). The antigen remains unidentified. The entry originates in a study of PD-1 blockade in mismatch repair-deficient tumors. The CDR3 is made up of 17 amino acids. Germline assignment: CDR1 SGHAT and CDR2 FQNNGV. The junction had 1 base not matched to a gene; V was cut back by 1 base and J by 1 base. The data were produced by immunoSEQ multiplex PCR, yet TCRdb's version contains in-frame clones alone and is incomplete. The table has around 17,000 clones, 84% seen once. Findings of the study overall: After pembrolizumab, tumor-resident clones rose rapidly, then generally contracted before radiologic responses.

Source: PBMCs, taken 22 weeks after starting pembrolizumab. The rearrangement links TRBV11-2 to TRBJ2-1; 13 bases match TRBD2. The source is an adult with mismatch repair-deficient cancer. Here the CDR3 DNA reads TGTGCCAGCAGCTTAGGGACTAGCGGGAGTTCCTACAATGAGCAGTTCTTC. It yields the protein CASSLGTSGSSYNEQFF. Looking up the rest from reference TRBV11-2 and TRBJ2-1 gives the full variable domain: EAGVAQSPRYKIIEKRQSVAFWCNPISGHATLYWYQQILGQGPKLLIQFQNNGVVDDSQLPKDRFSAERLKGVDSTLKIQPAKLEDSAVYLCASSLGTSGSSYNEQFFGPGTRLTVL.